The following is a T cell receptor beta chain sequence with its context. The antigen remains unidentified. The data derive from a study of blood T cells in healthy people across ages. General study points: There were more naive CD4+ cells and higher diversity in long-lived donors than in aged donors.

A second 7 to 11 cycle PCR used barcoded and J-beta primers. Unique molecular identifiers of 12 random nucleotides labeled each cDNA. No fewer than 2.5 million CDR3-containing paired-end reads came from each sample. TCRdb ran MiXCR on the 5' RACE reads and lists one entry per CDR3 protein. This table holds 1.5 million to 2 million distinct CDR3 sequences, 30% to 40% found once. The CDR3 loop spans 16 amino acids. Germline trimming cut 3 bases from V and 4 bases from J; bases unmatched to any gene: 9. CDR1 is SGHRS, CDR2 YFSETQ, per germline. The TCR comes from a human donor in good health. This chain joins TRBV5-1 and TRBJ2-1; 8 bases fit TRBD1. Input material: blood. The CDR3 bases are TGCGCCAGCAGCTCAGCGATCAGGGGGCGTTACAATGAGCAGTTCTTC. Encoded protein: CASSSAIRGRYNEQFF. Using reference TRBV5-1 and TRBJ2-1 for the parts outside the CDR3, the full variable domain is KAGVTQTPRYLIKTRGQQVTLSCSPISGHRSVSWYQQTPGQGLQFLFEYFSETQRNKGNFPGRFSGRQFSNSRSEMNVSTLELGDSALYLCASSSAIRGRYNEQFFGPGTRLTVL.